This T cell receptor (beta chain) derives from a study of OX40 agonist ivuxolimab in advanced cancers. Overall study context: Treatment received earlier with anti-PD-1, anti-PD-L1 or anti-CTLA-4 agents was allowed, and around 40% had some. Three patients showed partial responses: one hepatocellular carcinoma and two cutaneous melanoma cases.

The data were produced by immunoSEQ multiplex PCR, yet TCRdb's version contains in-frame clones alone and is incomplete. The data contain about 100,000 clones, 90% of them seen just once; the ten biggest clones take up more than 0.25%. Sequenced here: CD4+ or CD8+ T cells sorted from blood, sampled in a trial of the OX40 agonist ivuxolimab. The sequence derives from an adult with an advanced solid tumor such as melanoma, head and neck, liver or kidney cancer.

The CDR3 region is CASSLGQSDTQYF. The CDR3 coding sequence is TGCGCCAGCAGCTTGGGACAGTCAGATACGCAGTATTTT. The chain employs TRBV5-1 and TRBJ2-3, with a possible D match to TRBD1 (5 bases). CDR1 SGHRS and CDR2 YFSETQ come from the germline V gene. The CDR3 has 13 residues. V was clipped by 0 bases and J by 4 bases, with 6 bases between them.